This T cell receptor beta chain was captured by sequencing in a study of blood T cells in healthy people across ages. Broader study findings: Naive CD4+ cell counts and diversity both ran higher in long-lived than in aged donors.

The CDR3 totals 16 residues. After removal of 1 base from V and 4 bases from J, the junction contained 9 bases not matched to a gene. Germline CDR1 reads LGHNA; CDR2 reads YSLEER. This clonotype has a handful of counts. Its specificity is unknown. Using a J-beta primer mix together with a sample-barcoded 5' primer, a second PCR was run for about 6 to 12 cycles. TCRdb fed the 5' RACE reads into MiXCR, producing one record per CDR3 protein. The sample has 550,000 to 600,000 distinct CDR3 sequences; 25% to 30% are singletons. The chain recombines TRBV4-3 with TRBJ2-5; TRBD2 matches 7 bases. The material sequenced was blood. The TCR was taken from an older woman in good health. CDR3: CASSQGTRLQRETQYF. The CDR3 DNA reads as TGCGCCAGCAGCCAAGGGACTAGGCTCCAGCGAGAGACCCAGTACTTC.